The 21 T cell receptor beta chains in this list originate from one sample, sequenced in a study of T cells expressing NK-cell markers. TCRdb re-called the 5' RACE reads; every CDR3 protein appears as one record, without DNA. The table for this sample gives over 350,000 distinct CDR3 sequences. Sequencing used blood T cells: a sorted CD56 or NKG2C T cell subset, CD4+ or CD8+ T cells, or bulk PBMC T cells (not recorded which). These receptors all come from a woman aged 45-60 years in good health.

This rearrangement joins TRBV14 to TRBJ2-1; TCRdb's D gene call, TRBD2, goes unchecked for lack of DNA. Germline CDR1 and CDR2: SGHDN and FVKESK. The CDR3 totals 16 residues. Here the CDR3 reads CASSQDLAGPYNEQFF. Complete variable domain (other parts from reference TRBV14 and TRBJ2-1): EAGVTQFPSHSVIEKGQTVTLRCDPISGHDNLYWYRRVMGKEIKFLLHFVKESKQDESGMPNNRFLAERTGGTYSTLKVQPAELEDSGVYFCASSQDLAGPYNEQFFGPGTRLTVL.

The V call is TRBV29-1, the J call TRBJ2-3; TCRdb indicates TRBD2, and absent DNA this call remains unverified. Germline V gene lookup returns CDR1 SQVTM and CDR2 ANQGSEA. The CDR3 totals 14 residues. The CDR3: CSVDKRKSTDTQYF.

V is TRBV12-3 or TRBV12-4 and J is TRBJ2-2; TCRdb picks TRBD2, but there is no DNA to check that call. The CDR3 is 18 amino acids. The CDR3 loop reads CATKTGTSGSINTGELFF.

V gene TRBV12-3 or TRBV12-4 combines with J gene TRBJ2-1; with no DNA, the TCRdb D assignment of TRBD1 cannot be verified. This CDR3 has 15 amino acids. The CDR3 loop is CASSPLGSSYNEQFF.

The CDR3 loop reads CASSQDGPALQLFF. The chain is built from TRBV3-1 and TRBJ1-4. The CDR3 is made up of 14 amino acids. CDR1 is LGHDT, CDR2 YNNKEL, per germline (reference sequence).

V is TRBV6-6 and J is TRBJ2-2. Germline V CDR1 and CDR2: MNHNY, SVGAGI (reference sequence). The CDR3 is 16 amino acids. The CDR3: CASRPVGFRDTGELFF.

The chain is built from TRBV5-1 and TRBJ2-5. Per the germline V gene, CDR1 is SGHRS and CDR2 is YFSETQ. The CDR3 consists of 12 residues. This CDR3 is CASSSGLETQYF.

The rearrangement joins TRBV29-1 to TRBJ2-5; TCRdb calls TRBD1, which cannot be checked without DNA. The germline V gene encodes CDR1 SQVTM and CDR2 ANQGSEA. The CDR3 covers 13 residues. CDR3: CSVAQTAQETQYF.

The CDR3 spells CASSPLSLGQGYEQYF. J is TRBJ2-7 and V is TRBV27; TCRdb returns TRBD1, unconfirmable since there is no DNA. CDR3 length: 16 amino acids. Per the germline V gene, CDR1 is MNHEY and CDR2 is SMNVEV (reference sequence).

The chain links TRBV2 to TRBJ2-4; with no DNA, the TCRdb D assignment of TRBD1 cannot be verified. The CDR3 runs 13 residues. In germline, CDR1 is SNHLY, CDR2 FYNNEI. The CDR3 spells CASSDGPGVCEYF.

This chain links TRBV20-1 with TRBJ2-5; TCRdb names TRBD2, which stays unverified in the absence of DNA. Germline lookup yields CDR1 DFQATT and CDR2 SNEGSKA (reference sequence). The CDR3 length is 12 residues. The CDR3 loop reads CSVARPQETQYF.

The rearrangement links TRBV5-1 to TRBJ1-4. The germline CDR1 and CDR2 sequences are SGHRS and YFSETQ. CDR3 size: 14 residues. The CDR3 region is CASFEGPTNEKLFF.

The CDR3 protein is CASSPSPGTALSNEQFF. The rearrangement uses TRBV4-1 and TRBJ2-1; TCRdb returns TRBD1, unconfirmable since there is no DNA. The CDR3 runs to 17 residues. Germline values: CDR1 MGHRA, CDR2 YSYEKL.

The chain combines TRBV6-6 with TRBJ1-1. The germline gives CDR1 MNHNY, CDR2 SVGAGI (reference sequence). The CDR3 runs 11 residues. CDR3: CASSYQHEAFF.

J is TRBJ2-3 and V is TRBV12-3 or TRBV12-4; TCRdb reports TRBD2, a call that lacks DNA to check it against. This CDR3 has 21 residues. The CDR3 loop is CASSLDPWGSGRAEKVDTQYF.

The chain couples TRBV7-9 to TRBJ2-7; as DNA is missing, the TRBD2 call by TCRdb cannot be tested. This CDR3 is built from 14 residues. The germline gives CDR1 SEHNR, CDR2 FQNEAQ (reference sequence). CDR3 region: CASSSSGVNYEQYF.

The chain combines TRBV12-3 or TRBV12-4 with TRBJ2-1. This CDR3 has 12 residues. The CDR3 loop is CASSFSSFEQFF.

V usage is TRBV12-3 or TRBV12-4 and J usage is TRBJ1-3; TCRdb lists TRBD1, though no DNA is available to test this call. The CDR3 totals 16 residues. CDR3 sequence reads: CASSWHQGAPGNTIYF.

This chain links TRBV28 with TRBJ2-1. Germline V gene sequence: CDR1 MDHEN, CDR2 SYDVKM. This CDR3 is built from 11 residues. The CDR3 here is CASTKFNEQFF.

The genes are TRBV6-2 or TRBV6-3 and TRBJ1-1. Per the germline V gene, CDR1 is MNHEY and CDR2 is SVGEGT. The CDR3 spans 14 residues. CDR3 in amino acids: CASRLTWGNTEAFF.

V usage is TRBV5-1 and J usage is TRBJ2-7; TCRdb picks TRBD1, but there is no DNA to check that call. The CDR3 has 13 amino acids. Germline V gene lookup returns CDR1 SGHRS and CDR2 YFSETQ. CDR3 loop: CASARGGSYEQYF.